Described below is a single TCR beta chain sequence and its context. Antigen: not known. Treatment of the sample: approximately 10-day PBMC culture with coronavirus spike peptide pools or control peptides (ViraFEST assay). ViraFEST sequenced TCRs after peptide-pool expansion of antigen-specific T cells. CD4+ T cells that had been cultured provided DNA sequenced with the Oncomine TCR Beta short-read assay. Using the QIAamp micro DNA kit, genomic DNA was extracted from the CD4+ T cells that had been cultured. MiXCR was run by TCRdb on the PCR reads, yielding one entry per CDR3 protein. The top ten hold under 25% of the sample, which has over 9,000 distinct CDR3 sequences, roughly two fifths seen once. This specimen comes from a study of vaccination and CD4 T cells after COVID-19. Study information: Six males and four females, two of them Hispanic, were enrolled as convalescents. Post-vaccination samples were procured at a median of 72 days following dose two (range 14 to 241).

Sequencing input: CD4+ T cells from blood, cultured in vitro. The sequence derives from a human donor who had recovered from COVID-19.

DNA for the CDR3: TGCGCCAGCAGCCAAGTAGGGGTTAATCAGCCCCAGCATTTT. This codes for CASSQVGVNQPQHF. The chain is built from TRBV4-1 and TRBJ1-5; D is possibly TRBD1 (5 bases). In germline, CDR1 is MGHRA, CDR2 YSYEKL. The CDR3 loop spans 14 amino acids. Trimming shortened V by 1 base and J by 4 bases, and 8 bases separated the two germline ends.